Sequencing of this T cell receptor (beta chain) was carried out in a study of chemoradiotherapy in HPV16-positive cancers. Findings and caveats of the study: For HPV16-positive patients, expanding HPV-responsive T cells associated with longer recurrence-free survival.

Concerning this clone itself: Its antigen is as yet unknown.

Sequenced by immunoSEQ multiplex PCR; TCRdb stores in-frame clones only, minus some. In the table there are nearly 35,000 clones, roughly 90% of which are singletons. The CDR3 consists of 14 residues. V shed 2 bases, J shed 2 bases, and the junction held 2 bases outside the gene matches. The germline gives CDR1 SGHRS, CDR2 YFSETQ. The chain is built from TRBV5-1 and TRBJ2-3, with TRBD1 matching 7 bases. This TCR was recovered from a human donor with HPV-associated anogenital cancer. The sequenced sample was blood, obtained from a patient who underwent chemoradiotherapy. The CDR3 is CASSFQGVTDTQYF. The DNA for the CDR3 is TGCGCCAGCAGCTTCCAGGGGGTCACAGATACGCAGTATTTT. The variable domain in full, completed from reference TRBV5-1 and TRBJ2-3, reads KAGVTQTPRYLIKTRGQQVTLSCSPISGHRSVSWYQQTPGQGLQFLFEYFSETQRNKGNFPGRFSGRQFSNSRSEMNVSTLELGDSALYLCASSFQGVTDTQYFGPGTRLTVL.